The 23 T cell receptor beta chains listed next were all sequenced from one sample in a study of blood T cell repertoires in COVID-19. Profiling relied on immunoSEQ multiplex PCR, and the TCRdb table lists in-frame clones only, not all of them. This sample has 250,000 or so clones, with approximately 80% found just once. What was sequenced was peripheral blood. These TCRs come from a middle-aged man who had recovered from COVID-19.

The chain joins TRBV27 to TRBJ1-5; possibly TRBD1 for D (5 bases). Trimming took off 4 bases at V and 1 base at J, with 11 bases between the two ends. CDR1 is MNHEY, CDR2 SMNVEV, per germline (reference sequence). The CDR3 contains 15 residues. This chain's CDR3 is CASSSWGLSNQPQHF. The CDR3 DNA is TGTGCCAGCAGTTCCTGGGGCCTGAGCAATCAGCCCCAGCATTTT.

The V gene is TRBV23-1, the J gene TRBJ1-6; possibly TRBD1 for D (5 bases). TRBV23-1 carries the ORF label, with uncertain function. This CDR3 region has 18 residues. V lost 0 bases, J lost 9 bases, and 21 bases lay in between. For the CDR3, the DNA is TGCGCCAGCAGTCAATCAAGTATTGGGGCAGGGAAGGGTTCACCCCTCCACTTT. This codes for CASSQSSIGAGKGSPLHF.

This rearrangement joins TRBV7-2 to TRBJ1-2; 9 bases fit TRBD1. The J segment lost 7 bases and the V segment lost 5 bases, leaving 14 bases of the junction unmatched. The CDR3 consists of 16 residues. Germline V gene sequence: CDR1 SGHTA, CDR2 FQGNSA. Here the CDR3 DNA reads TGTGCCAGCAGCCCTAGGCTAGACAGGGGGTCCTCTGGCTACACCTTC. It translates to CASSPRLDRGSSGYTF.

V and J are TRBV19 and TRBJ2-3, with a weak D call TRBD2 (6 bases). V dropped 8 bases and J dropped 0 bases, with 12 bases sitting between them. This CDR3 comprises 14 residues. Germline CDR1 is LNHDA and CDR2 is SQIVND (reference sequence). CDR3 region: CASSGGPSTDTQYF. CDR3 DNA: TGTGCCAGTTCCGGAGGGCCTAGCACAGATACGCAGTATTTT.

The rearrangement uses TRBV5-4 and TRBJ2-7, with TRBD2 identical over 12 bases. The V gene end was trimmed by 5 bases and the J gene end by 2 bases; junction bases not matched to a gene: 8. This CDR3 is 16 amino acids long. CDR1 is SGHNT, CDR2 YYREEE, per germline (reference sequence). CDR3 in DNA: TGTGCCAGCAGTGCCAAGACTAGCGGGAGCACCTACGAGCAGTACTTC. Translation: CASSAKTSGSTYEQYF.

The CDR3 nucleotides read TGTGCCAGCAGCTTCTGGGGACTAGCGGGAGTCCAGGGTGAGCAGTTCTTC. The encoded protein is CASSFWGLAGVQGEQFF. The chain combines TRBV5-4 with TRBJ2-1, with 14 nucleotides matching TRBD2. The CDR3 is 17 residues long. Germline loops: CDR1 SGHNT, CDR2 YYREEE (reference sequence). J was trimmed by 9 bases and V by 2 bases; bases with no gene match: 10. The full variable domain, rest sourced from reference TRBV5-4 and TRBJ2-1, is ETGVTQSPTHLIKTRGQQVTLRCSSQSGHNTVSWYQQALGQGPQFIFQYYREEENGRGNFPPRFSGLQFPNYSSELNVNALELDDSALYLCASSFWGLAGVQGEQFFGPGTRLTVL.

The DNA of the CDR3 is TGTGCCAGCAGTTTGGGACAGGACTATGGCTACACCTTC. Translated: CASSLGQDYGYTF. V usage is TRBV6-2 or TRBV6-3 and J usage is TRBJ1-2; 8 bases match TRBD1. The V gene end was trimmed by 4 bases and the J gene end by 3 bases; junction bases not matched to a gene: 1. Germline values: CDR1 MNHEY, CDR2 SVGEGT. CDR3 length: 13 amino acids.

The sample holds a few counts of this clone. V is TRBV12-3 or TRBV12-4 and J is TRBJ2-3; D perhaps matches TRBD1 (6 bases). There are 12 residues in the CDR3. Trimming shortened V by 5 bases and J by 5 bases, and 8 bases separated the two germline ends. DNA of the CDR3: TGTGCCAGCAGTAACAGGGTAGATACGCAGTATTTT. Translating it yields CASSNRVDTQYF.

V gene TRBV11-2 combines with J gene TRBJ1-3; 9 nucleotides line up with TRBD1. V was clipped by 6 bases and J by 5 bases; unmatched bases: 11. Per the germline V gene, CDR1 is SGHAT and CDR2 is FQNNGV. The length of the CDR3 is 16 residues. The CDR3 DNA is TGTGCCAGCAGAGGCCCGGGACAGGGCATCCGAAACACCATATATTTT. Translating gives CASRGPGQGIRNTIYF.

J is TRBJ2-7 and V is TRBV9, with D tentatively TRBD1 (5 bases). V gave up 0 bases and J gave up 2 bases, with 12 bases separating them. Germline lookup yields CDR1 SGDLS and CDR2 YYNGEE. CDR3 size: 15 residues. The CDR3 protein is CASSVGQGGTYEQYF. The CDR3 coding sequence is TGTGCCAGCAGCGTAGGGCAGGGTGGAACCTACGAGCAGTACTTC.

The V call is TRBV25-1, the J call TRBJ2-2; D not certain. The CDR3 runs 14 residues. V dropped 4 bases and J dropped 3 bases, with 9 bases sitting between them. Germline lookup yields CDR1 MGHDK and CDR2 SYGVNS. CDR3 coding DNA: TGTGCCAGCAGTGCTACCCGGGACACCGGGGAGCTGTTTTTT. Translation: CASSATRDTGELFF.

V gene TRBV19 combines with J gene TRBJ1-1; no definite D call. Trimming took 6 bases from V and 1 from J, leaving 9 bases between them. CDR3 size: 13 residues. Germline values: CDR1 LNHDA, CDR2 SQIVND (reference sequence). CDR3 protein: CASSLNSNTEAFF. CDR3 DNA sequence: TGTGCCAGTAGCCTGAACTCGAACACTGAAGCTTTCTTT.

The rearrangement joins TRBV5-1 to TRBJ1-1, with D perhaps matching TRBD1 (5 bases). Trimming took off 4 bases at V and 1 base at J, with 8 bases between the two ends. CDR1 and CDR2 (germline): SGHRS, YFSETQ. CDR3 length: 13 amino acids. The DNA for the CDR3 is TGCGCCAGCAGCACCCAGGGGAACACTGAAGCTTTCTTT. This sequence encodes CASSTQGNTEAFF. The variable domain in full, completed from reference TRBV5-1 and TRBJ1-1, reads KAGVTQTPRYLIKTRGQQVTLSCSPISGHRSVSWYQQTPGQGLQFLFEYFSETQRNKGNFPGRFSGRQFSNSRSEMNVSTLELGDSALYLCASSTQGNTEAFFGQGTRLTVV.

The chain combines TRBV30 with TRBJ1-6; no firm D call. There are 13 residues in the CDR3. CDR1 is GTSNPN, CDR2 SVGIG, per germline (reference sequence). Trimming pared 5 bases from V and 8 bases from J, leaving 13 bases between. The CDR3 nucleotides read TGTGCCTGGGGTGAGGGCCGGGATTCACCCCTCCACTTT. It encodes CAWGEGRDSPLHF.

This clone was found a few times. The gene calls are TRBV29-1 and TRBJ2-2; 12 positions agree with TRBD1. Germline-derived CDR1 and CDR2 are SQVTM and ANQGSEA. With V trimmed by 1 base and J by 6 bases, 6 bases remained unmatched. This CDR3 has 16 amino acids. The chain's CDR3 is CSVEVSGQGAAGELFF. CDR3 DNA sequence: TGCAGCGTTGAAGTCTCGGGACAGGGGGCAGCCGGGGAGCTGTTTTTT.

The chain is built from TRBV23-1 and TRBJ2-1; 8 positions match TRBD1. TRBV23-1 is identified as an open reading frame with a role that is uncertain. This CDR3 contains 16 residues. With 4 bases clipped from V and 7 bases from J, the junction kept 12 bases outside the gene matches. The CDR3: CASSPGPRGLGNEQFF. CDR3 nucleotide sequence: TGCGCCAGCAGTCCCGGCCCCAGGGGGCTCGGGAATGAGCAGTTCTTC.

This rearrangement joins TRBV9 to TRBJ2-4, with 12 bases identical to TRBD2. The length of the CDR3 is 15 residues. The germline gives CDR1 SGDLS, CDR2 YYNGEE. Trimming cost V 3 bases and J 7 bases; bases outside gene matches: 5. CDR3 DNA: TGTGCCAGCAGCGAGACTGGACTAGCGGGGAACATTCAGTACTTC. It is translated as CASSETGLAGNIQYF.

CDR3 loop: CASSAVRRGLDTEAFF. As DNA, the CDR3 is TGTGCCAGCAGCGCCGTTCGTAGGGGGTTGGACACTGAAGCTTTCTTT. V is TRBV7-2 and J is TRBJ1-1; TRBD1 might be the D (6 bases). Germline V lookup: CDR1 SGHTA, CDR2 FQGNSA. The V end was cut by 5 bases, the J end by 3 bases, with 19 bases between. The CDR3 length is 16 residues.

Details on this clone: Other DNA sequences within the sample encode an identical CDR3. V gene TRBV7-2 combines with J gene TRBJ2-5, with 9 bases lining up with TRBD2. The length of the CDR3 is 14 residues. Per germline, CDR1 SGHTA and CDR2 FQGNSA. The trim removed 1 base at V and 5 bases at J, leaving 2 bases unmatched. The DNA of the CDR3 is TGTGCCAGCAGCTTAGTAGCGGGAGAGGAGACCCAGTACTTC. It is translated as CASSLVAGEETQYF.

CDR3 sequence: CASTRDSNTDTQYF. CDR3 DNA: TGTGCCAGCACTAGGGACAGCAACACAGATACGCAGTATTTT. This chain connects TRBV2 to TRBJ2-3; 7 bases are a match to TRBD1. Germline CDR1 and CDR2: SNHLY and FYNNEI. V was pared by 7 bases and J by 2 bases, with 6 bases of the junction left unmatched. The CDR3 covers 14 residues.

The chain is built from TRBV7-9 and TRBJ1-4, with 9 bases aligning to TRBD1. The CDR3 loop spans 14 amino acids. Germline V lookup: CDR1 SEHNR, CDR2 FQNEAQ (reference sequence). V trimming: 4 bases; J trimming: 8 bases; junction bases outside the gene matches: 5. CDR3 sequence (DNA): TGTGCCAGCAGCTCGGACAGGGGCCAGGAAAAACTGTTTTTT. This translates into CASSSDRGQEKLFF.

CDR3: CASSPGVRAVNYGYTF. The DNA of the CDR3 is TGTGCCAGTAGTCCCGGGGTGCGCGCAGTCAACTATGGCTACACCTTC. The V and J genes are TRBV19 and TRBJ1-2; no firm D call. CDR1 is LNHDA and CDR2 is SQIVND in the germline V gene (reference sequence). V was shortened by 5 bases and J by 2 bases, with 18 bases between the two germline ends. The CDR3 runs 16 residues. Complete variable domain (other parts from reference TRBV19 and TRBJ1-2): DGGITQSPKYLFRKEGQNVTLSCEQNLNHDAMYWYRQDPGQGLRLIYYSQIVNDFQKGDIAEGYSVSREKKESFPLTVTSAQKNPTAFYLCASSPGVRAVNYGYTFGSGTRLTVV.

Comments on this clone: The sample has other DNA sequences that encode this CDR3 too. The V call is TRBV6-2 or TRBV6-3, the J call TRBJ2-1; 9 bases line up with TRBD2. V gave up 4 bases and J gave up 0 bases; unmatched junction bases: 1. Germline V gene lookup returns CDR1 MNHEY and CDR2 SVGEGT. CDR3 size: 15 residues. The CDR3 nucleotides are TGTGCCAGCAGTTTACTAGCGGGCTCCTACAATGAGCAGTTCTTC. It encodes CASSLLAGSYNEQFF.